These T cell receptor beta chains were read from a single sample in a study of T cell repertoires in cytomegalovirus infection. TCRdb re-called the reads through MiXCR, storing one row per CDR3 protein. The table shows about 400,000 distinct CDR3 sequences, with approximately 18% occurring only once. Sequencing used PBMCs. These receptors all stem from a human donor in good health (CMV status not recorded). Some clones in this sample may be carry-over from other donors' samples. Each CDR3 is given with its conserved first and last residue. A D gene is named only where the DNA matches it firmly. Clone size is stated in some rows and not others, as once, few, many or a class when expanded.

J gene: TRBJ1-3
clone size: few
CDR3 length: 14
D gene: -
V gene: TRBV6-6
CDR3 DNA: TGTGCCAGCAGTTTAGACCAAACTGGAAACACCATATATTTT
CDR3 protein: CASSLDQTGNTIYF

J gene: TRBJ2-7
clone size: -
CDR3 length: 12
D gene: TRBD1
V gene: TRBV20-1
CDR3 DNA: TGCAGTGCCTCGACAGGGGCCTACGAGCAGTACTTC
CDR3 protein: CSASTGAYEQYF

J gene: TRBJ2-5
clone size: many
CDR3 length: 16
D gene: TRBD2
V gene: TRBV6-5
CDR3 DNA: TGTGCCAGCAGTTACTGGTGGGGGGGAGGGAAAGAGACCCAGTACTTC
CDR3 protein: CASSYWWGGGKETQYF

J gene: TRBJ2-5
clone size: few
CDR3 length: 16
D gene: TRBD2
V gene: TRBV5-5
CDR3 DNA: TGTGCCAGCAGCCTGACCCGGCGGGAGAAGGTAGAGACCCAGTACTTC
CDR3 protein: CASSLTRREKVETQYF

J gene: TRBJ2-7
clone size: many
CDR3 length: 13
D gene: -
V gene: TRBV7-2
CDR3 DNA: TGTGCCAGCAGCTCACCCCATGCCTACGAGCAGTACTTC
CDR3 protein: CASSSPHAYEQYF

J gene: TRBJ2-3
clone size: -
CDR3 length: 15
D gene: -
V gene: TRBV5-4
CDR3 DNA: TGTGCCAGCAGCTTGAAAACGAGACGCACAGATACGCAGTATTTT
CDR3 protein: CASSLKTRRTDTQYF

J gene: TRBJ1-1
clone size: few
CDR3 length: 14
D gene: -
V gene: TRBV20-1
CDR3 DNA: TGCAGTGCTAGCGCCTGGGGGACCAACACTGAAGCTTTCTTT
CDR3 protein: CSASAWGTNTEAFF

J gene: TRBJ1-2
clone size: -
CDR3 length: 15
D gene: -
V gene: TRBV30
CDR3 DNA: TGTGCCTGGAGTGTGGGCAGCAAGGGGAACTATGGCTACACCTTC
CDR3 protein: CAWSVGSKGNYGYTF

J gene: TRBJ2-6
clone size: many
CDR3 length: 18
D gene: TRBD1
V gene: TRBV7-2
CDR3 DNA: TGTGCCAGCAGCCGGTGGACAGGTTCGTTTTCTGGGGCCAACGTCCTGACTTTC
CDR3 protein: CASSRWTGSFSGANVLTF

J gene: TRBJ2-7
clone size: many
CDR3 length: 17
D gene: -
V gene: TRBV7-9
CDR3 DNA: TGTGCCAGCAGCCCTAACTTAAGCCGGGAACGGGACTACGAGCAGTACTTC
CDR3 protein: CASSPNLSRERDYEQYF

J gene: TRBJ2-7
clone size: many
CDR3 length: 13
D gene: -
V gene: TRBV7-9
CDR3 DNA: TGTGCCAGCAGCTTGAGAACCGCCTACGAGCAGTACTTC
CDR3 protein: CASSLRTAYEQYF

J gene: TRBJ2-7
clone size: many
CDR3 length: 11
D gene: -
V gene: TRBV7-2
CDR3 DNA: TGTGCCAGCAGCTCGTTTTTGGAGCAGTACTTC
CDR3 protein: CASSSFLEQYF

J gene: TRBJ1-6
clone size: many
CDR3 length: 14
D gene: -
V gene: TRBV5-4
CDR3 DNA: TGTGCCAGCAGCTTTAGAGGGGACAATTCACCCCTCCACTTT
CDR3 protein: CASSFRGDNSPLHF

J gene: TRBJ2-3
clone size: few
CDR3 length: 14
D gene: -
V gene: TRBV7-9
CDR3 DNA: TGTGCCAGCAGCCCAAGCGGAATGACAGATACGCAGTATTTT
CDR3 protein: CASSPSGMTDTQYF

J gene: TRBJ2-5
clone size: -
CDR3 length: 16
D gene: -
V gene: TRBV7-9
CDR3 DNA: TGTGCCAGCAGCTTAATTTTCGAGGGGATACAAGAGACCCAGTACTTC
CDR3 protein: CASSLIFEGIQETQYF

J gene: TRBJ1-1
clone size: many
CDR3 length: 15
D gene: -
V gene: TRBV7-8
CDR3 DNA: TGTGCCAGCAGCTTTTCGGGTCGGGGGAACACTGAAGCTTTCTTT
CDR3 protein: CASSFSGRGNTEAFF

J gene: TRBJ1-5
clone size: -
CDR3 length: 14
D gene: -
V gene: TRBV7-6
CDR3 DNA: TGTGCCAACCGGGACTCAAAGGGCAATCAGCCCCAGCATTTT
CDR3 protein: CANRDSKGNQPQHF

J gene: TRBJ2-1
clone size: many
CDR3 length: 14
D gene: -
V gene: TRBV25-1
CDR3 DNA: TGTAAGCCGGGGGGGACAGAGCCCTACAATGAGCAGTTCTTC
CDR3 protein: CKPGGTEPYNEQFF

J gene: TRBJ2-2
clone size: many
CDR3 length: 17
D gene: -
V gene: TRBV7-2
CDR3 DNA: TGTGCCAGCAGCTTTAGTGGAGGGGGGCGAGACACCGGGGAGCTGTTTTTT
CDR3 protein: CASSFSGGGRDTGELFF

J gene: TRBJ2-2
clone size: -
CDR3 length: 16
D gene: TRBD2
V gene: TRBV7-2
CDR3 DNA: TGTGCCAGCAGCTCGGCAACGGGACTAGGGGGCGGGGAGCTGTTTTTT
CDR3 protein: CASSSATGLGGGELFF

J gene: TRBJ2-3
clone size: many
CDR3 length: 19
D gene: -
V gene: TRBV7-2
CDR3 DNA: TGTGCCAGCAGCTCCCGGGGCTGGCGGGGCGGAACTAGCACAGATACGCAGTATTTT
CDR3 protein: CASSSRGWRGGTSTDTQYF

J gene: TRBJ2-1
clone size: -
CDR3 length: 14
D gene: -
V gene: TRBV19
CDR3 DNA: TGTGCCAGTAGTATGGGCCGGGAATACAATGAGCAGTTCTTC
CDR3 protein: CASSMGREYNEQFF

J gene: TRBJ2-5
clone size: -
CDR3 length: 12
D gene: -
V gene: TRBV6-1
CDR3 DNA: TGTGCCAGCAGTGTTGTTCCGGAGACCCAGTACTTC
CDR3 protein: CASSVVPETQYF

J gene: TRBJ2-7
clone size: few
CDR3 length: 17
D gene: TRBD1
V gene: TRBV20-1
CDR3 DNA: TGCAGTGCTAGAGATAGACAGGGTATAATACGGACCTACGAGCAGTACTTC
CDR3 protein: CSARDRQGIIRTYEQYF

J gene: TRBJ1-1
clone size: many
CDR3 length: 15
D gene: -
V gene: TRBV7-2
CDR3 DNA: TGTGCCAGCAGCTTAGACAGAGACAAGAACACTGAAGCTTTCTTT
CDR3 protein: CASSLDRDKNTEAFF

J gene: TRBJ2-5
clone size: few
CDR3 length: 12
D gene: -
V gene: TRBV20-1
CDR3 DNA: TGCAGTCCCCTTGGCAGGGAAGAGACCCAGTACTTC
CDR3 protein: CSPLGREETQYF

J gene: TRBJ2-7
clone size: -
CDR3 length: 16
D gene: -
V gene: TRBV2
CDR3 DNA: TGTGCCAGCAGTGAAGCCGGACAAATCATCTCCTACGAGCAGTACTTC
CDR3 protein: CASSEAGQIISYEQYF

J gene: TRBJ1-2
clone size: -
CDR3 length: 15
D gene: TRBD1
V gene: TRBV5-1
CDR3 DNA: TGCGCCAGCAGCGCAAGACAGGGGGGTAACTATGGCTACACCTTC
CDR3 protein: CASSARQGGNYGYTF

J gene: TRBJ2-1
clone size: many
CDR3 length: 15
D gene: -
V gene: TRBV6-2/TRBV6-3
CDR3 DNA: TGTGCCAGCAGTTATTTGCGGGGTTCCCGGGGGGAGCAGTTCTTC
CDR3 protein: CASSYLRGSRGEQFF

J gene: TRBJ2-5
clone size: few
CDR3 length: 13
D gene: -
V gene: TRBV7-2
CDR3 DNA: TGTGCCAGCAGCACCATCCCGAAGGAGACCCAGTACTTC
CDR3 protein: CASSTIPKETQYF

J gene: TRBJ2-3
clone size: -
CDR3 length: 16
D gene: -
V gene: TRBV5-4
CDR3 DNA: TGTGCCAGCAGTTATAACACGGGGGCAGCCACAGATACGCAGTATTTT
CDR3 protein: CASSYNTGAATDTQYF

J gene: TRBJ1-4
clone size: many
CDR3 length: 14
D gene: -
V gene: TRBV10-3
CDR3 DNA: TGTGCCATCAGTGGGACTGAGGGGGATGAAAAACTGTTTTTT
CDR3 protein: CAISGTEGDEKLFF

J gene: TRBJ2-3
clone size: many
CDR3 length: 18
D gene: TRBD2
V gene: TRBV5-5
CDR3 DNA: TGTGCCAGCAGCTTGAGAGGTGTAGCGGGGGCCCGCACAGATACGCAGTATTTT
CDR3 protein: CASSLRGVAGARTDTQYF

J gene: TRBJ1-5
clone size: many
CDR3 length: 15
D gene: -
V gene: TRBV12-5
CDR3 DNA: TGTGCTAGTGCCCCCCTCTCAGTGATAAATCAGCCCCAGCATTTT
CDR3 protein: CASAPLSVINQPQHF

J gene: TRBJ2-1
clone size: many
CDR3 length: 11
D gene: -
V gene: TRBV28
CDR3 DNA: TGTGCCAGCACCAACCGGAATGAGCAGTTCTTC
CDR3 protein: CASTNRNEQFF

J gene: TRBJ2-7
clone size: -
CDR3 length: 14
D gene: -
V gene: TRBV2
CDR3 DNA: TGTGCCAGCCGGGGACATCAGTCGCTTAACGAGCAGTACTTC
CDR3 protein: CASRGHQSLNEQYF

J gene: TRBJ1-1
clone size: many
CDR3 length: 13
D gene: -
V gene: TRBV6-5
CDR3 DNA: TGTGCCAGCAGCCGCGGGGGGGGCACTGAAGCTTTCTTT
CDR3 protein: CASSRGGGTEAFF

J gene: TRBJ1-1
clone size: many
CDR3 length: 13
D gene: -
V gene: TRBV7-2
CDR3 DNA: TGTGCCAGCAGCCCCCAGGGGCGGACTGAAGCTTTCTTT
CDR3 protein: CASSPQGRTEAFF

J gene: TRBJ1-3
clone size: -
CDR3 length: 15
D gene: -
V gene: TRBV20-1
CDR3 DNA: TGCAGTGCTAGAGACCTACTGAGCTCTGGAAACACCATATATTTT
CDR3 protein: CSARDLLSSGNTIYF

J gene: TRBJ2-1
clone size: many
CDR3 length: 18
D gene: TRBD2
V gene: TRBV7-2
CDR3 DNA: TGTGCCAGCAGCTGGACTAGCGGGGGGAGTCAGCCCTACAATGAGCAGTTCTTC
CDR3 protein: CASSWTSGGSQPYNEQFF

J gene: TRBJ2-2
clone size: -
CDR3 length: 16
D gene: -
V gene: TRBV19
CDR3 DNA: TGTGCCAGTAGTATACCGACGGTGGCGAACACCGGGGAGCTGTTTTTT
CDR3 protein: CASSIPTVANTGELFF

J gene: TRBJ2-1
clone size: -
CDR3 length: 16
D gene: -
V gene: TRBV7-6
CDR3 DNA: TGTGCCAGCAGCCCGTGGGTACGAAACCTCAACAATGAGCAGTTCTTC
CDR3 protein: CASSPWVRNLNNEQFF